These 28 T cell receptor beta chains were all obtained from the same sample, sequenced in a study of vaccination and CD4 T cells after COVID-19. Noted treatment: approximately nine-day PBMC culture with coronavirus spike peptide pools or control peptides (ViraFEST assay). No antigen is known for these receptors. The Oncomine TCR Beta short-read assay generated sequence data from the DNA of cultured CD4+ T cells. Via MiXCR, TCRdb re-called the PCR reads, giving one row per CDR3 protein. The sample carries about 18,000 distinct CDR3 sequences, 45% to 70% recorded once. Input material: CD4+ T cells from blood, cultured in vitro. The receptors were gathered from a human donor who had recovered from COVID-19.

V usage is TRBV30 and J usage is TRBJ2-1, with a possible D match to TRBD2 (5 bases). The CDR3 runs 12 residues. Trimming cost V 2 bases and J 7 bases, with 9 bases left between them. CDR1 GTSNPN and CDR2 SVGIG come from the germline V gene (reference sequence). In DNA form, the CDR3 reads TGTGCCTGGAGTCGAGGGTTGAATGAGCAGTTCTTC. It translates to CAWSRGLNEQFF.

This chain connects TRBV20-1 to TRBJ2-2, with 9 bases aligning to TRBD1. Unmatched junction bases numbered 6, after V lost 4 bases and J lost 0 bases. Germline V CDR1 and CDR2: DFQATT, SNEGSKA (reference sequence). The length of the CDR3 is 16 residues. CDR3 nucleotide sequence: TGCAGTGCTACCTCGGGACAGGGAGCGAACACCGGGGAGCTGTTTTTT. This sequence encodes CSATSGQGANTGELFF.

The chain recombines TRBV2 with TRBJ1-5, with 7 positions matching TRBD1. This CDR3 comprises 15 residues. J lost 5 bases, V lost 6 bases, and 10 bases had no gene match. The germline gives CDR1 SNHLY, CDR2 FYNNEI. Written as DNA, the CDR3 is TGTGCCAGCAGCGCGGACAGGATCGGGTATCAGCCCCAGCATTTT. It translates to CASSADRIGYQPQHF.

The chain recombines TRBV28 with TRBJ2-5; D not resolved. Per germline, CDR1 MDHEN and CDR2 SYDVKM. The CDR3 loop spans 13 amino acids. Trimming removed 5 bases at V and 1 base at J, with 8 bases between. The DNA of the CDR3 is TGTGCCAGCAGTCCAATGGGCCAAGAGACCCAGTACTTC. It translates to CASSPMGQETQYF.

The CDR3 sequence is CARSLASQGWRNGYTF. The CDR3 region has the DNA TGTGCCAGAAGCTTGGCCTCGCAGGGATGGAGGAATGGCTACACCTTC. This sequence joins TRBV5-3 and TRBJ1-2; maybe TRBD1 (5 bases). TRBV5-3 is identified as an open reading frame with a role that is uncertain. The CDR3 loop spans 16 amino acids. Trimming shortened V by 0 bases and J by 6 bases, and 18 bases separated the two germline ends.

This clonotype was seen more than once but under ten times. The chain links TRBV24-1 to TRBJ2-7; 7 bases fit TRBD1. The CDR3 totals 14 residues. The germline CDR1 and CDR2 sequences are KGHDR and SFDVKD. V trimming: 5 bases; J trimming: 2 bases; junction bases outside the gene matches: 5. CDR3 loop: CATSGDRPPYEQYF. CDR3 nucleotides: TGTGCCACCAGTGGGGACAGACCCCCCTACGAGCAGTACTTC.

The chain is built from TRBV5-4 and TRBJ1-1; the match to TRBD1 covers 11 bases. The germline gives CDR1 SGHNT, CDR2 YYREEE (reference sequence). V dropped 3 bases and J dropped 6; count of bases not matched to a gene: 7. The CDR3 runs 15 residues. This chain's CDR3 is CASSSRTGGGAEAFF. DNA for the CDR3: TGTGCCAGCAGCTCCCGGACAGGGGGCGGTGCTGAAGCTTTCTTT.

This CDR3 is CASSPPGGFGDTQYF. CDR3 sequence (DNA): TGTGCCAGCTCACCACCTGGGGGGTTTGGAGATACGCAGTATTTT. The gene calls are TRBV18 and TRBJ2-3, with D tentatively TRBD2 (6 bases). Deletions cut 0 bases from V and 5 bases from J, with 12 bases between. The CDR3 contains 15 residues. Germline V gene sequence: CDR1 KGHSH, CDR2 LQKENI.

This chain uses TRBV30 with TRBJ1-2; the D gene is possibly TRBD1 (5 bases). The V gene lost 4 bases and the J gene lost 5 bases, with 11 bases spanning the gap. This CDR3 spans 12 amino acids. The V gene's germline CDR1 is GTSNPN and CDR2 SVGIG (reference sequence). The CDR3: CAWTVGGYGYTF. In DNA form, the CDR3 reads TGTGCCTGGACAGTTGGGGGATATGGCTACACCTTC.

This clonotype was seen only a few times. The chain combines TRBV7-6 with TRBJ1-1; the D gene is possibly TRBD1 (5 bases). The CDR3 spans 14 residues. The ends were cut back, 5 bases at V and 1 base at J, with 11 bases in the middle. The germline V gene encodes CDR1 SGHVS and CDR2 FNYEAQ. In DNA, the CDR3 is TGTGCCAGCAGCCCCGTCGGGACGAACACTGAAGCTTTCTTT. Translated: CASSPVGTNTEAFF.

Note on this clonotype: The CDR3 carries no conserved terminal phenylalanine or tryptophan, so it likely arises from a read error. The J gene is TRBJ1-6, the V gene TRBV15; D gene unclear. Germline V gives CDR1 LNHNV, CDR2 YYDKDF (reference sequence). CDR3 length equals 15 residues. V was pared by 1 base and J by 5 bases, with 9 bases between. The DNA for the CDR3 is TGTGCCACCAGCAGAGTCAAGGGCAATAATTCACCCCTCCACTAT. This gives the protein CATSRVKGNNSPLHY.

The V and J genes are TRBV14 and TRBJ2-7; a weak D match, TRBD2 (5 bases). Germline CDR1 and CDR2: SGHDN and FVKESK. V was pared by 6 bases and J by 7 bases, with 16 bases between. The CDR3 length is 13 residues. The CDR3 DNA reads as TGTGCCAGCAGTCAAACCGCCACGGGGGAGCAGTACTTC. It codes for CASSQTATGEQYF.

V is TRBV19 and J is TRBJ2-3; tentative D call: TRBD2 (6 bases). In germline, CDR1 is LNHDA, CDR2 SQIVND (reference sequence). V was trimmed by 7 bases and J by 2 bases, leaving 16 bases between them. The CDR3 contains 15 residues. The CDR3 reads CASMSGRVPTDTQYF. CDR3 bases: TGTGCCAGTATGAGCGGGCGAGTTCCCACAGATACGCAGTATTTT. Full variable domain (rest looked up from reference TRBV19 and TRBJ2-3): DGGITQSPKYLFRKEGQNVTLSCEQNLNHDAMYWYRQDPGQGLRLIYYSQIVNDFQKGDIAEGYSVSREKKESFPLTVTSAQKNPTAFYLCASMSGRVPTDTQYFGPGTRLTVL.

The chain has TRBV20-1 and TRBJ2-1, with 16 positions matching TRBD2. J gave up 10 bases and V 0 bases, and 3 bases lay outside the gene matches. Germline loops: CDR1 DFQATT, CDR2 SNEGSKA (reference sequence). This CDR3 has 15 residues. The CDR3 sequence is CSARDLGLAGGEQFF. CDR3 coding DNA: TGCAGTGCTAGAGATTTGGGACTAGCGGGAGGGGAGCAGTTCTTC.

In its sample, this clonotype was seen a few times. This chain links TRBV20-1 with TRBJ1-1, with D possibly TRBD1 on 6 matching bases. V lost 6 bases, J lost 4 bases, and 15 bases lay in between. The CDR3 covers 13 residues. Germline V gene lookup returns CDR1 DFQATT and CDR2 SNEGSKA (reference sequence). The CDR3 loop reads CSARTEGITEAFF. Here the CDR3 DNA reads TGCAGTGCCCGGACAGAGGGGATCACTGAAGCTTTCTTT.

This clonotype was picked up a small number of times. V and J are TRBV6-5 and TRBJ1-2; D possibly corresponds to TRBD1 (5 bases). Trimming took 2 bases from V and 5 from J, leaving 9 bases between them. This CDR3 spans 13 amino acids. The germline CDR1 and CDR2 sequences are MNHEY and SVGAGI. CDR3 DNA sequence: TGTGCCAGCAGTTACGGGGGTGGGTATGGCTACACCTTC. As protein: CASSYGGGYGYTF.

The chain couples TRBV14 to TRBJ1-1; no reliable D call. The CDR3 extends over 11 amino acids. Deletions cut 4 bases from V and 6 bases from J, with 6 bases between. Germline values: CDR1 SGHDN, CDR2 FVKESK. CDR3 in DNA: TGTGCCAGCAGCCTTCACGCTGAAGCTTTCTTT. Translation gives CASSLHAEAFF.

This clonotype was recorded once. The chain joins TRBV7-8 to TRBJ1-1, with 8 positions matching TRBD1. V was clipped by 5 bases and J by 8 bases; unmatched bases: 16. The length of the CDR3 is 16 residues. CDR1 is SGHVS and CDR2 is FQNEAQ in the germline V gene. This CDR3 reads CASSPRSIAGGEEAFF. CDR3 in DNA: TGTGCCAGCAGCCCCAGGTCAATCGCAGGGGGCGAGGAAGCTTTCTTT.

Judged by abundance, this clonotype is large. The CDR3 protein is CSAHSTSGSRETQYF. The DNA of the CDR3 is TGCAGTGCTCACTCGACTAGCGGGAGCCGAGAGACCCAGTACTTC. The chain employs TRBV20-1 and TRBJ2-5, with TRBD2 matching over 12 bases. The CDR3 consists of 15 residues. The V gene's germline CDR1 is DFQATT and CDR2 SNEGSKA (reference sequence). The trim removed 5 bases at V and 4 bases at J, leaving 8 bases unmatched.

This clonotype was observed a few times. For the CDR3, the DNA is TGTGCCTGGTGTGCGGACAGCGCCGGGTCACCCCTCCACTTT. Translating it yields CAWCADSAGSPLHF. V gene TRBV30 combines with J gene TRBJ1-6; TRBD1 might be the D (6 bases). In germline, CDR1 is GTSNPN, CDR2 SVGIG (reference sequence). The CDR3 has 14 residues. With 5 bases removed from V and 10 bases from J, the gap between germline ends came to 18 bases.

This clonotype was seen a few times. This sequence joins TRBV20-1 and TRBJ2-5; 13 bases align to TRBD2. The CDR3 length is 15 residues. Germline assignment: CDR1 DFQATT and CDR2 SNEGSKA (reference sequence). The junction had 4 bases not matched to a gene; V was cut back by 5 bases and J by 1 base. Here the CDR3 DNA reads TGCAGTGCTCACAGACTAGCGGGAGGCCAAGAGACCCAGTACTTC. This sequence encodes CSAHRLAGGQETQYF.

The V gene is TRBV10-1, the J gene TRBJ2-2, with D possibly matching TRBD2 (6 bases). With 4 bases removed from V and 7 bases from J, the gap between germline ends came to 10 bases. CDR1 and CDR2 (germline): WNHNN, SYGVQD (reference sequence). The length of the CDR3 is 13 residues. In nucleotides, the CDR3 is TGCGCCAGCAGTGTGACGCGGGACGGGGAGCTGTTTTTT. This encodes CASSVTRDGELFF.

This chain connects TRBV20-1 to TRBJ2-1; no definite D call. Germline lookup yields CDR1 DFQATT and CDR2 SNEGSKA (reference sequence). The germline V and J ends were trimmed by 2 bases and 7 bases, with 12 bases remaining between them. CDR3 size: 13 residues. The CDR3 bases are TGCAGTGCTAGACCTCCCGGGTTGAATGAGCAGTTCTTC. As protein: CSARPPGLNEQFF.

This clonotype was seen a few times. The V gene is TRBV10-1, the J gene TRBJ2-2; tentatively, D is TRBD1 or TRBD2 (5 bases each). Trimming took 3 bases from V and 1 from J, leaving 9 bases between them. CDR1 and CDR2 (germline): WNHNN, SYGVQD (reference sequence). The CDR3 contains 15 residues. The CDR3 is CASSDGTKNTGELFF. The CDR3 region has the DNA TGCGCCAGCAGTGATGGGACCAAGAACACCGGGGAGCTGTTTTTT.

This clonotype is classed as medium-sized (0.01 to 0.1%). This chain's CDR3 is CASMRAGTAVTYEQYF. As DNA, the CDR3 is TGTGCCAGCATGCGTGCCGGGACCGCAGTTACCTACGAGCAGTACTTC. V and J are TRBV7-8 and TRBJ2-7, with D possibly called TRBD1 or TRBD2 (5 bases each). This CDR3 region has 16 residues. V was cut by 7 bases and J by 2 bases, with 21 bases left in between. Germline V gene lookup returns CDR1 SGHVS and CDR2 FQNEAQ.

CDR3 nucleotides: TGTGCCACCAGTGATCCCTCTAGCACAGATACGCAGTATTTT. Translation gives CATSDPSSTDTQYF. The chain combines TRBV24-1 with TRBJ2-3; D is unresolved. CDR3 length: 14 amino acids. V dropped 3 bases and J dropped 0 bases, with 6 bases sitting between them. CDR1 is KGHDR, CDR2 SFDVKD, per germline.

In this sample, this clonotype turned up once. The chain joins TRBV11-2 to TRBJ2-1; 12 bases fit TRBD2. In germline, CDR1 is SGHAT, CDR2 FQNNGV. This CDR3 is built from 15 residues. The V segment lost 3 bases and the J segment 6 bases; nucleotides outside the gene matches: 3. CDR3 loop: CASSFTSGRFNEQFF. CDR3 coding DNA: TGTGCCAGCAGCTTCACTAGCGGGAGGTTCAATGAGCAGTTCTTC.

CDR3 region: CASSPGTGLIYEQYF. The CDR3 region has the DNA TGTGCCAGCAGCCCCGGGACAGGCCTTATCTACGAGCAGTACTTC. The chain couples TRBV7-2 to TRBJ2-7, with TRBD1 matching over 8 bases. With 5 bases clipped from V and 3 bases from J, the junction kept 9 bases outside the gene matches. The CDR3 is 15 residues long. Germline V gene sequence: CDR1 SGHTA, CDR2 FQGNSA.